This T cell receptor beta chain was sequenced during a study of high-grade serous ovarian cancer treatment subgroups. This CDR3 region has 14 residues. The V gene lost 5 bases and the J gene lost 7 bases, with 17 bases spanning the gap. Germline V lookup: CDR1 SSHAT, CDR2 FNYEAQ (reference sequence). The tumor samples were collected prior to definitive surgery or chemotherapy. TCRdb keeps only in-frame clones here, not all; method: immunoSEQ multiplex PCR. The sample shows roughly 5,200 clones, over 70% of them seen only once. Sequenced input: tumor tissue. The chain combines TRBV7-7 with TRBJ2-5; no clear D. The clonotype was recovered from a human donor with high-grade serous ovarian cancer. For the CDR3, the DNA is TGTGCCAGCAGCGCTCGGACCGATATCGGGACCCAGTACTTC. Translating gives CASSARTDIGTQYF.